This T cell receptor beta chain was captured by sequencing in a study of blood T cell repertoires in COVID-19. Whole-study context: Specimens from acute and convalescent COVID-19 originated in the United States, Italy and Spain.

Seattle's enrolled individuals joined amid active infection and were then monitored longitudinally. Germline CDR1 reads SGHRS; CDR2 reads YFSETQ. The CDR3 length is 13 residues. After removal of 3 bases from V and 6 bases from J, the junction contained 3 bases not matched to a gene. Clones were read by immunoSEQ multiplex PCR, and TCRdb kept only the in-frame ones, dropping some. The sample has about 120,000 clones; about 88% are singletons. Material for sequencing was peripheral blood. The sequence derives from a man aged 60 to 69 with COVID-19, enrolled during active disease. The chain employs TRBV5-1 and TRBJ2-1, with TRBD1 identical over 7 bases. The CDR3 sequence is CASSSGQFNEQFF. In DNA form, the CDR3 reads TGCGCCAGCAGCTCGGGACAGTTCAATGAGCAGTTCTTC. Supplemented by reference TRBV5-1 and TRBJ2-1, the full variable domain reads KAGVTQTPRYLIKTRGQQVTLSCSPISGHRSVSWYQQTPGQGLQFLFEYFSETQRNKGNFPGRFSGRQFSNSRSEMNVSTLELGDSALYLCASSSGQFNEQFFGPGTRLTVL.